The next 32 T cell receptor beta chains were all read from a single sample in a study of regulatory T cells in long-lasting Graves disease. Arm-PCR of CDR3 regions with iRepertoire HTBI primers generated TCR beta libraries. One entry per CDR3 protein, called by TCRdb with MiXCR from the multiplex PCR reads. The repertoire holds around 450,000 distinct CDR3 sequences, about 15% seen once, with approximately 7.6% in the top ten. Time point indicated: newly diagnosed GD, antithyroid drugs for less than 3 months. RNA from PBMCs was the source of the TCR library. These data were likewise used in another study, on T cells in Graves' hyperthyroidism and ophthalmopathy.

The sample consisted of peripheral blood mononuclear cells (PBMCs), taken at new diagnosis, from a patient treated with antithyroid drugs. These receptors originate from a woman between 40 and 55 years old with Graves disease.

This clonotype has ten or more counts. This chain uses TRBV6-1 with TRBJ1-2; 7 bases fit TRBD1. The CDR3 has 17 residues. J gave up 1 base and V 7 bases, and 15 bases lay outside the gene matches. The germline V gene encodes CDR1 MNHNS and CDR2 SASEGT. The CDR3 coding sequence is TGTGCCAGCATTTTCAGGCGGGACAGCGGGATTAACTATGGCTACACCTTC. Translating it yields CASIFRRDSGINYGYTF.

This clonotype was detected only a few times. The rearrangement links TRBV7-2 to TRBJ2-4; D unresolved. V was clipped by 6 bases and J by 3 bases, with 18 bases between them. Germline CDR1 is SGHTA and CDR2 is FQGNSA. The CDR3 sequence is 16 residues long. The CDR3 region has the DNA TGTGCCAGCAGTTCGGGCCTAACCGGTGGCAAAAACATTCAGTACTTC. Translation: CASSSGLTGGKNIQYF.

The V call is TRBV7-8, the J call TRBJ1-5, with 7 bases lining up with TRBD1. Trimming took 5 bases from V and 11 from J; bases not matched to a gene: 21. The CDR3 contains 17 residues. Germline lookup yields CDR1 SGHVS and CDR2 FQNEAQ. For the CDR3, the DNA is TGTGCCAGCAGCCTTCAGCCCTTCACAGGGGCTCGCTCGGCCCAGCATTTT. Amino acid sequence: CASSLQPFTGARSAQHF.

There are many counts of this clonotype. The chain is built from TRBV11-2 and TRBJ1-3; tentatively, D is TRBD1 (5 bases). Trimming left V 4 bases short and J 3 bases short, with 7 bases between. This CDR3 region has 13 residues. Germline V gene data show CDR1 as SGHAT and CDR2 as FQNNGV. The CDR3 loop is CASSSGGGNTIYF. The DNA for the CDR3 is TGTGCCAGCAGCTCGGGGGGTGGAAACACCATATATTTT.

This clonotype has only a few counts. V gene TRBV2 combines with J gene TRBJ1-5; 8 positions agree with TRBD1. There are 14 residues in the CDR3. CDR1 and CDR2 from the germline V gene are SNHLY and FYNNEI. V was clipped by 6 bases and J by 6 bases; unmatched bases: 7. CDR3 amino acids: CASRTGEVIQPQHF. CDR3 in DNA: TGTGCCAGCAGGACAGGGGAGGTTATTCAGCCCCAGCATTTT. Full variable domain (missing parts from reference TRBV2 and TRBJ1-5): EPEVTQTPSHQVTQMGQEVILRCVPISNHLYFYWYRQILGQKVEFLVSFYNNEISEKSEIFDDQFSVERPDGSNFTLKIRSTKLEDSAMYFCASRTGEVIQPQHFGDGTRLSIL.

This clonotype has only a few counts. This chain links TRBV14 with TRBJ2-5, with D perhaps matching TRBD2 (5 bases). V dropped 3 bases and J dropped 3 bases, with 14 bases sitting between them. This CDR3 is 15 amino acids long. Looked up from germline, CDR1 is SGHDN and CDR2 is FVKESK. CDR3 DNA: TGTGCCAGCAGCCAGGTGAAGGACTCTGAAGAGACCCAGTACTTC. It specifies CASSQVKDSEETQYF.

The chain has TRBV7-9 and TRBJ1-1; the match to TRBD1 covers 8 bases. Per the germline V gene, CDR1 is SEHNR and CDR2 is FQNEAQ (reference sequence). CDR3 size: 15 residues. J gave up 0 bases and V 5 bases, and 5 bases lay outside the gene matches. Written as DNA, the CDR3 is TGTGCCAGCAGCCGAATACAGGGGGTGAACACTGAAGCTTTCTTT. Translation: CASSRIQGVNTEAFF.

This clonotype was recorded at least ten times. This chain connects TRBV15 to TRBJ2-7; 10 positions agree with TRBD2. The V gene end was trimmed by 1 base and the J gene end by 6 bases; junction bases not matched to a gene: 9. CDR1 is LNHNV, CDR2 YYDKDF, per germline (reference sequence). This CDR3 is built from 16 residues. The CDR3 region is CATSRGEAGGPFEQYF. The CDR3 DNA sequence: TGTGCCACCAGCAGAGGGGAAGCGGGAGGGCCGTTCGAGCAGTACTTC.

This clonotype was counted at least ten times. This chain links TRBV20-1 with TRBJ2-7, with TRBD2 identical over 11 bases. Germline V lookup: CDR1 DFQATT, CDR2 SNEGSKA (reference sequence). This CDR3 is 17 amino acids long. Unmatched junction bases numbered 12, after V lost 1 base and J lost 4 bases. For the CDR3, the DNA is TGCAGTGCTAGAGCTTCCCTGCCGACTAGCGGGACTTACGAGCAGTACTTC. Translated, it gives CSARASLPTSGTYEQYF.

The rearrangement uses TRBV6-5 and TRBJ2-3, with D unclear. Germline V gives CDR1 MNHEY, CDR2 SVGAGI. Trimming removed 2 bases at V and 3 bases at J, with 9 bases between. The CDR3 extends over 14 amino acids. The CDR3: CASSYRAETDTQYF. In DNA form, the CDR3 reads TGTGCCAGCAGTTACCGGGCAGAAACAGATACGCAGTATTTT.

This clonotype came up many times. J is TRBJ2-3 and V is TRBV6-1; TRBD1 matches 8 bases. Germline assignment: CDR1 MNHNS and CDR2 SASEGT. Trimming at V came to 3 bases and at J to 7 bases, leaving 9 bases not matched to a gene. CDR3 length equals 15 residues. CDR3 DNA sequence: TGTGCCAGCAGTGATCGGACAGGGCCGTTGAATACGCAGTATTTT. It is translated as CASSDRTGPLNTQYF.

This clonotype was seen a few times. This chain links TRBV6-5 with TRBJ2-7; D is undetermined. Germline CDR1 MNHEY, CDR2 SVGAGI. V dropped 4 bases and J dropped 3 bases, with 10 bases sitting between them. The CDR3 consists of 13 residues. The CDR3 DNA reads as TGTGCCAGCAGTTCTGGTAACGGCTACGAGCAGTACTTC. It specifies CASSSGNGYEQYF.

With regard to this clonotype: The germline gene is not matched at one end of the junction; a read error may be the cause. V gene TRBV28 combines with J gene TRBJ2-5; no reliable D call. The length of the CDR3 is 14 residues. Looked up from germline, CDR1 is MDHEN and CDR2 is SYDVKM. The CDR3 bases are TGTGCCGGCAGGACCCGGACGCCTCCAGAGACCCAGTACTTC. This translates into CAGRTRTPPETQYF.

This clonotype was detected many times. The chain is built from TRBV2 and TRBJ1-6, with D possibly TRBD1 on 6 matching bases. V was trimmed by 8 bases and J by 6 bases, leaving 17 bases between them. This CDR3 comprises 15 residues. Germline CDR1 SNHLY, CDR2 FYNNEI. CDR3 nucleotides: TGTGCCAGCGTAGGCAGGGGCGGCTTTAATTCACCCCTCCACTTT. Amino acids: CASVGRGGFNSPLHF.

There are a few counts of this clonotype. The chain has TRBV7-2 and TRBJ2-3; 7 positions match TRBD1. The J segment lost 3 bases and the V segment lost 0 bases, leaving 3 bases of the junction unmatched. The CDR3 contains 15 residues. The germline gives CDR1 SGHTA, CDR2 FQGNSA. The DNA of the CDR3 is TGTGCCAGCAGCTTAGCGGGACAGTTGACAGATACGCAGTATTTT. Translated, it gives CASSLAGQLTDTQYF.

There are many counts of this clonotype. The gene calls are TRBV11-2 and TRBJ1-2; D is unclear. Trimming pared 0 bases from V and 8 bases from J, leaving 7 bases between. The CDR3 has 12 residues. The V gene's germline CDR1 is SGHAT and CDR2 FQNNGV. Written as DNA, the CDR3 is TGTGCCAGCAGCTTAGAAGGAGGGGGCTACACCTTC. It specifies CASSLEGGGYTF.

V and J are TRBV27 and TRBJ2-7, with 10 bases lining up with TRBD2. The V gene end was trimmed by 6 bases and the J gene end by 3 bases; junction bases not matched to a gene: 14. The germline V gene encodes CDR1 MNHEY and CDR2 SMNVEV (reference sequence). The CDR3 sequence is 17 residues long. The CDR3 nucleotides read TGTGCCAGCAGCCCTCGAATTACTAGCGGGATTTACTACGAGCAGTACTTC. This codes for CASSPRITSGIYYEQYF.

This sequence joins TRBV14 and TRBJ1-1, with D possibly TRBD1 on 5 matching bases. V lost 2 bases, J lost 4 bases, and 8 bases lay in between. Germline V lookup: CDR1 SGHDN, CDR2 FVKESK. The CDR3 runs 13 residues. The CDR3 coding sequence is TGTGCCAGCAGCCAATTCGGGGCCACTGAAGCTTTCTTT. Protein sequence: CASSQFGATEAFF.

The sample holds many counts of this clonotype. The chain employs TRBV7-2 and TRBJ1-6; D not certain. Germline V gene lookup returns CDR1 SGHTA and CDR2 FQGNSA. The CDR3 runs to 15 residues. V was cut by 5 bases and J by 8 bases, with 16 bases left in between. The CDR3: CASSGYGPGDSPLHF. The CDR3 DNA reads TGTGCCAGCAGCGGATACGGGCCTGGGGATTCACCCCTCCACTTT.

This clonotype was detected ten times or more. J is TRBJ2-1 and V is TRBV9; D assignment may be TRBD1 or TRBD2 (5 bases each). Trimming removed 4 bases at V and 6 bases at J, with 20 bases between. Per the germline V gene, CDR1 is SGDLS and CDR2 is YYNGEE. CDR3 size: 16 residues. The CDR3 loop reads CASSLLTGTALNEQFF. CDR3 in DNA: TGTGCCAGCAGCTTATTGACCGGGACGGCTCTCAATGAGCAGTTCTTC.

V and J are TRBV6-2 or TRBV6-3 and TRBJ1-2; D may be TRBD1 (6 bases). Germline values: CDR1 MNHEY, CDR2 SVGEGT. The germline V and J ends were trimmed by 8 bases and 4 bases, with 17 bases remaining between them. The CDR3 consists of 14 residues. CDR3: CASGRNGQLYGYTF. The CDR3 DNA is TGTGCCAGCGGAAGAAACGGACAGCTCTATGGCTACACCTTC.

This clonotype turned up a few times. The CDR3 here is CASSLASGTADTQYF. DNA of the CDR3: TGTGCCAGCAGCTTGGCTAGCGGGACAGCAGATACGCAGTATTTT. This chain connects TRBV5-5 to TRBJ2-3; the match to TRBD2 covers 9 bases. V lost 0 bases to trimming and J lost 4 bases; unmatched junction nucleotides: 3. The CDR3 has 15 residues. Germline-derived CDR1 and CDR2 are SGHKS and YYEKEE (reference sequence).

The table lists this clonotype with many counts. The J gene is TRBJ1-2, the V gene TRBV24-1; D remains unclear. Trimming cost V 3 bases and J 2 bases, with 9 bases left between them. The CDR3 sequence is 14 residues long. Germline CDR1 KGHDR, CDR2 SFDVKD. The CDR3 is CATSDLGKNYGYTF. CDR3 nucleotide sequence: TGTGCCACCAGTGATCTCGGGAAAAACTATGGCTACACCTTC.

There are many counts of this clonotype. The V call is TRBV12-3 or TRBV12-4, the J call TRBJ2-5, with D maybe TRBD2 (5 bases). The CDR3 has 13 residues. Trimming left V 2 bases short and J 7 bases short, with 11 bases between. The CDR3 DNA is TGTGCCAGCAGTTTATCTCGGGCGGGGACCCAGTACTTC. It specifies CASSLSRAGTQYF.

This clonotype was detected many times. V is TRBV28 and J is TRBJ1-5, with TRBD1 matching over 8 bases. The CDR3 has 14 amino acids. The V and J ends lost 5 bases and 9 bases, in that order; junction bases with no gene match: 9. CDR1 is MDHEN and CDR2 is SYDVKM in the germline V gene. In DNA form, the CDR3 reads TGTGCCAGCAGTAAGTCGGACAGGGTAGGGCCCCAGCATTTT. Translating gives CASSKSDRVGPQHF.

V and J are TRBV3-1 and TRBJ1-6; D is unclear. The germline gives CDR1 LGHDT, CDR2 YNNKEL (reference sequence). Trimming took off 1 base at V and 9 bases at J, with 19 bases between the two ends. The CDR3 has 17 residues. The CDR3 DNA reads TGTGCCAGCAGCCAAGGGCAGGCGGTAAACCGAATTTCACCCCTCCACTTT. Its protein is CASSQGQAVNRISPLHF.

There are many counts of this clonotype. The chain links TRBV15 to TRBJ1-6; possible D gene TRBD1, 5 bases. The CDR3 is 14 amino acids. Germline assignment: CDR1 LNHNV and CDR2 YYDKDF (reference sequence). Trimming took off 3 bases at V and 5 bases at J, with 8 bases between the two ends. The CDR3 sequence is CATSRETDNSPLHF. The CDR3 coding sequence is TGTGCCACCAGCAGGGAGACAGATAATTCACCCCTCCACTTT.

This clonotype has more than one count but fewer than ten. The V call is TRBV12-3 or TRBV12-4, the J call TRBJ2-1; 7 nucleotides line up with TRBD2. TRBJ2-7 explains the end of the DNA better; the J call may be wrong. The CDR3 has 15 residues. The CDR3 is CASSFGGEHSYEQYF. The CDR3 DNA reads TGTGCCAGCAGCTTTGGGGGGGAGCACTCCTACGAGCAGTACTTC.

The CDR3 is CASSPNPELLPRPHSYNEQFF. The CDR3, as DNA: TGTGCCAGCAGCCCTAACCCCGAGCTTTTACCGAGACCGCACTCCTACAATGAGCAGTTCTTC. V is TRBV7-9 and J is TRBJ2-1; no clear D gene. The CDR3 covers 21 residues. V lost 5 bases and J lost 0, with 29 bases in between. Germline values: CDR1 SEHNR, CDR2 FQNEAQ (reference sequence).

This clonotype appeared many times. V is TRBV6-1 and J is TRBJ2-3; no definite D call. The CDR3 totals 17 residues. The germline gives CDR1 MNHNS, CDR2 SASEGT. With 8 bases removed from V and 2 bases from J, the gap between germline ends came to 23 bases. The CDR3 loop is CASFRAAPPIPTDTQYF. CDR3 nucleotide sequence: TGTGCCAGCTTTAGGGCTGCCCCCCCCATCCCCACAGATACGCAGTATTTT.

This clonotype has at least ten counts. The genes are TRBV12-3 or TRBV12-4 and TRBJ2-5; 11 bases fit TRBD2. The CDR3 is 16 residues long. With V trimmed by 3 bases and J by 5 bases, 8 bases remained unmatched. DNA for the CDR3: TGTGCCAGCAGTTTGGAGACTAGCGGGATTGGGGAGACCCAGTACTTC. This translates into CASSLETSGIGETQYF.

This clonotype was observed many times. The V call is TRBV7-9, the J call TRBJ1-2; D remains unclear. With 0 bases removed from V and 3 bases from J, the gap between germline ends came to 8 bases. Germline CDR1 SEHNR, CDR2 FQNEAQ (reference sequence). The CDR3 totals 14 residues. CDR3 amino acids: CASSLAPGYYGYTF. Here the CDR3 DNA reads TGTGCCAGCAGCTTAGCGCCAGGTTACTATGGCTACACCTTC.